These 14 T cell receptor beta chains were sequenced from one sample in a study of blood T cell repertoires in COVID-19. The protocol was immunoSEQ multiplex PCR, while the TCRdb copy is restricted to in-frame clones and leaves out a portion. The data contain 40,000 or so clones, about 85% of them singletons. The material sequenced was peripheral blood. The receptors originated from a man in his fifties or sixties with acute or convalescent COVID-19.

The chain is built from TRBV7-3 and TRBJ2-3; tentative D call: TRBD1 (5 bases). The V gene's germline CDR1 is SGHTA and CDR2 FQGTGA. This CDR3 is built from 15 residues. Trimming left V 5 bases short and J 0 bases short, with 12 bases between. The CDR3 sequence is CASSPTGSSTDTQYF. The CDR3 DNA sequence: TGTGCCAGCAGCCCAACAGGATCGAGCACAGATACGCAGTATTTT.

This rearrangement joins TRBV7-2 to TRBJ1-6, with D tentatively TRBD1 (6 bases). The ends were cut back, 4 bases at V and 3 bases at J, with 13 bases in the middle. Germline values: CDR1 SGHTA, CDR2 FQGNSA. The CDR3 length is 16 residues. Here the CDR3 DNA reads TGTGCCAGCAGCTACGACAGGCAATTCTATAATTCACCCCTCCACTTT. It is translated as CASSYDRQFYNSPLHF.

This clone was observed once. This chain joins TRBV18 and TRBJ2-1; TRBD2 aligns across 8 bases. The CDR3 runs to 17 residues. Germline assignment: CDR1 KGHSH and CDR2 LQKENI. V lost 4 bases and J lost 2; bases outside the gene matches: 10. In DNA, the CDR3 is TGTGCCAGCTCACTTTTTAGCGGGGTGCAGACCTACAATGAGCAGTTCTTC. Translating it yields CASSLFSGVQTYNEQFF.

V gene TRBV18 combines with J gene TRBJ2-7, with 11 bases fitting TRBD2. The germline gives CDR1 KGHSH, CDR2 LQKENI. The V segment lost 1 base and the J segment 3 bases; nucleotides outside the gene matches: 5. The CDR3 runs 16 residues. CDR3 sequence: CASSPRTSGSVYEQYF. The CDR3 DNA sequence: TGTGCCAGCTCACCACGAACTAGCGGGAGCGTCTACGAGCAGTACTTC. Combining the CDR3 with reference TRBV18 and TRBJ2-7 gives the whole variable domain NAGVMQNPRHLVRRRGQEARLRCSPMKGHSHVYWYRQLPEEGLKFMVYLQKENIIDESGMPKERFSAEFPKEGPSILRIQQVVRGDSAAYFCASSPRTSGSVYEQYFGPGTRLTVT.

CDR3 sequence (DNA): TGCAGTGCTATTGAACTAGCGGGGGTGCCTGTTGGGGACGAGCAGTACTTC. It yields the protein CSAIELAGVPVGDEQYF. The chain joins TRBV20-1 to TRBJ2-7; 11 positions match TRBD2. With 4 bases clipped from V and 5 bases from J, the junction kept 16 bases outside the gene matches. The CDR3 runs 17 residues. Per germline, CDR1 DFQATT and CDR2 SNEGSKA (reference sequence).

The gene calls are TRBV5-4 and TRBJ1-4, with a tentative D call TRBD1 (5 bases). Germline CDR1 and CDR2: SGHNT and YYREEE (reference sequence). CDR3 length: 13 residues. V was clipped by 0 bases and J by 7 bases, with 7 bases between them. This CDR3 is CASSLAQGEKLFF. The CDR3 DNA is TGTGCCAGCAGCTTGGCCCAGGGTGAAAAACTGTTTTTT.

This rearrangement joins TRBV5-1 to TRBJ2-2; 7 bases agree with TRBD1. The CDR3 runs to 14 residues. Germline assignment: CDR1 SGHRS and CDR2 YFSETQ. V lost 5 bases, J lost 4 bases, and 5 bases stayed unmatched. The CDR3 coding sequence is TGCGCCAGCAGAACGGGACAGTCCACCGGGGAGCTGTTTTTT. Translation gives CASRTGQSTGELFF.

The gene calls are TRBV5-6 and TRBJ2-6; no definite D call. Germline assignment: CDR1 SGHDT and CDR2 YYEEEE. Trimming shortened V by 3 bases and J by 1 base, and 5 bases separated the two germline ends. The CDR3 has 14 residues. DNA for the CDR3: TGTGCCAGCAGCTCTTATTCTGGGGCCAACGTCCTGACTTTC. It encodes CASSSYSGANVLTF.

This chain links TRBV12-3 or TRBV12-4 with TRBJ1-2; TRBD1 is a possible D gene (6 bases). Trimming cost V 1 base and J 5 bases, with 8 bases left between them. The CDR3 has 13 amino acids. The CDR3 DNA reads as TGTGCCAGCAGTTTAGGGCAGGGGTATGGCTACACCTTC. Translating gives CASSLGQGYGYTF.

The CDR3 is CASSSRQAGANVLTF. DNA for the CDR3: TGTGCCAGCAGTTCGAGACAGGCTGGGGCCAACGTCCTGACTTTC. This chain uses TRBV6-6 with TRBJ2-6; tentatively, D is TRBD1 (6 bases). The CDR3 has 15 residues. The V end was cut by 4 bases, the J end by 2 bases, with 9 bases between. Germline V CDR1 and CDR2: MNHNY, SVGAGI (reference sequence).

This CDR3 reads CATSPGQGPYNEQFF. CDR3 DNA sequence: TGTGCCACCAGTCCGGGACAGGGGCCCTACAATGAGCAGTTCTTC. The V and J genes are TRBV24-1 and TRBJ2-1, with 10 nucleotides matching TRBD1. V dropped 6 bases and J dropped 2; count of bases not matched to a gene: 3. This CDR3 has 15 amino acids. Per the germline V gene, CDR1 is KGHDR and CDR2 is SFDVKD.

This chain uses TRBV3-1 (or the pseudogene TRBV3-2) with TRBJ2-7, with 8 bases matching TRBD2. This CDR3 comprises 15 residues. J lost 0 bases, V lost 4 bases, and 5 bases had no gene match. In germline, CDR1 is LGHDT, CDR2 YNNKEL (reference sequence). CDR3 bases: TGTGCCAGCAGCCCGACTAGCGAGAGCTCCTACGAGCAGTACTTC. Translating it yields CASSPTSESSYEQYF.

V is TRBV7-3 and J is TRBJ2-2, with D maybe TRBD1 (6 bases). This CDR3 has 15 amino acids. Germline V CDR1 and CDR2: SGHTA, FQGTGA. Between the trimmed V and J ends, which lost 4 bases and 3 bases, there was a span of 12 bases. The CDR3 DNA sequence: TGTGCCAGCAGCTCCCGGCAGGGGCACACCGGGGAGCTGTTTTTT. It codes for CASSSRQGHTGELFF.

CDR3 in DNA: TGTGCCAGCAGCTCCAGGGGGGTCATGAACACTGAAGCTTTCTTT. This translates into CASSSRGVMNTEAFF. The chain links TRBV7-2 to TRBJ1-1; 7 nucleotides line up with TRBD1. The ends lost 4 bases at V and 0 bases at J; junction bases unmatched: 5. CDR3 size: 15 residues. Germline V gives CDR1 SGHTA, CDR2 FQGNSA.